This passage covers 17 T cell receptor beta chains from one sample sequenced in a study of cytomegalovirus exposure and HLA in healthy donors. Amplification used 60 Vbeta primers and 13 Jbeta primers. Repertoires were generated with immunoSEQ multiplex PCR, while TCRdb's copy carries only in-frame clones and drops some. The sample comprises under 200,000 clones, around 68% of which are singletons, and roughly 1.4% rests with the top ten. The material sequenced was PBMCs. The origin of the receptors is a man aged 50 or older in good health and CMV-seronegative.

This clone was found a few times. The rearrangement uses TRBV7-8 and TRBJ2-2; D unresolved. The CDR3 length is 14 residues. Trimming took 3 bases from V and 3 from J, leaving 8 bases between them. CDR1 is SGHVS and CDR2 is FQNEAQ in the germline V gene. The CDR3 is CASSFRRDTGELFF. The CDR3 coding sequence is TGTGCCAGCAGCTTCCGACGGGACACCGGGGAGCTGTTTTTT.

This rearrangement joins TRBV27 to TRBJ1-4, with a possible D match to TRBD1 (5 bases). Germline V CDR1 and CDR2: MNHEY, SMNVEV (reference sequence). Trimming removed 5 bases at V and 0 bases at J, with 7 bases between. The CDR3 is 14 amino acids. The DNA for the CDR3 is TGTGCCAGCAGTAAACAGGCAACTAATGAAAAACTGTTTTTT. It specifies CASSKQATNEKLFF.

The chain has TRBV25-1 and TRBJ2-3; the D gene is possibly TRBD1 (6 bases). Germline assignment: CDR1 MGHDK and CDR2 SYGVNS. This CDR3 comprises 17 residues. Trimming took 3 bases from V and 2 from J, leaving 18 bases between them. Here the CDR3 DNA reads TGTGCCAGCAGTGACAACACAGGGAACTGGTTCACAGATACGCAGTATTTT. Translated, it gives CASSDNTGNWFTDTQYF.

The chain combines TRBV9 with TRBJ2-3; tentative D call: TRBD2 (6 bases). V dropped 3 bases and J dropped 1 base, with 15 bases sitting between them. The germline V gene has CDR1 SGDLS and CDR2 YYNGEE. The CDR3 loop spans 16 amino acids. CDR3 protein: CASSASVGGGTDTQYF. The CDR3 coding sequence is TGTGCCAGCAGCGCCTCAGTGGGGGGTGGCACAGATACGCAGTATTTT.

This CDR3 reads CASTSGRDILTF. CDR3 coding DNA: TGTGCCAGCACGTCGGGCAGGGATATCCTGACTTTC. The chain combines TRBV28 with TRBJ2-6; D may be TRBD1 (5 bases). The CDR3 extends over 12 amino acids. Between the trimmed V and J ends, which lost 7 bases and 14 bases, there was a span of 15 bases. Germline V CDR1 and CDR2: MDHEN, SYDVKM.

In DNA, the CDR3 is TGTGCCAGCAGCTTGACAGGCGGTGGAGATAGCAATCAGCCCCAGCATTTT. Encoded protein: CASSLTGGGDSNQPQHF. This chain connects TRBV5-5 to TRBJ1-5, with D possibly being TRBD1 (5 bases). V lost 1 base to trimming and J lost 0 bases, with 14 bases between them. Looked up from germline, CDR1 is SGHKS and CDR2 is YYEKEE (reference sequence). The CDR3 loop spans 17 amino acids.

The gene calls are TRBV9 and TRBJ1-2, with 9 nucleotides matching TRBD1. The CDR3 has 15 amino acids. Germline V gene lookup returns CDR1 SGDLS and CDR2 YYNGEE. The J segment lost 4 bases and the V segment lost 4 bases, leaving 8 bases of the junction unmatched. The chain's CDR3 is CASSPRTGDGYGYTF. The CDR3 DNA follows: TGTGCCAGCAGCCCCCGGACAGGGGACGGCTATGGCTACACCTTC.

DNA for the CDR3: TGTGCCAGCAGCCTCGGGACTAGCCCCTACGAGCAGTACTTC. It codes for CASSLGTSPYEQYF. The chain links TRBV7-2 to TRBJ2-7; the match to TRBD2 covers 9 bases. Germline V gene sequence: CDR1 SGHTA, CDR2 FQGNSA. The ends lost 5 bases at V and 2 bases at J; junction bases unmatched: 4. This CDR3 region has 14 residues.

A word on this clone: At one end, the junction sequence differs from germline, possibly due to a read error. Other DNA sequences in this sample translate to the same CDR3. This chain joins TRBV7-6 and TRBJ1-1; tentatively, D is TRBD1 (5 bases). From germline, CDR1 is SGHVS and CDR2 FNYEAQ. The CDR3 covers 15 residues. Written as DNA, the CDR3 is TGTGCCAGTAGCTCCCTATCGGGGGTGAACACTGAAGCTTTCTTT. Its protein product is CASSSLSGVNTEAFF.

The chain joins TRBV7-2 to TRBJ2-7; TRBD1 matches 10 bases. Germline V gene lookup returns CDR1 SGHTA and CDR2 FQGNSA. The CDR3 totals 15 residues. The junction had 6 bases not matched to a gene; V was cut back by 5 bases and J by 2 bases. The CDR3 DNA sequence: TGTGCCAGCAGCCCTGAAGGGACAGGGGCCTACGAGCAGTACTTC. It yields the protein CASSPEGTGAYEQYF. Looking up the rest from reference TRBV7-2 and TRBJ2-7 gives the full variable domain: GAGVSQSPSNKVTEKGKDVELRCDPISGHTALYWYRQSLGQGLEFLIYFQGNSAPDKSGLPSDRFSAERTGGSVSTLTIQRTQQEDSAVYLCASSPEGTGAYEQYFGPGTRLTVT.

The CDR3, as DNA: TGTGCCAGCAGCCGACAGACAGATACGCAGTATTTT. As protein: CASSRQTDTQYF. J is TRBJ2-3 and V is TRBV2, with TRBD1 as a possible D gene (5 bases). The CDR3 consists of 12 residues. The germline gives CDR1 SNHLY, CDR2 FYNNEI. V gave up 6 bases and J gave up 3 bases, with 7 bases separating them.

The rearrangement uses TRBV28 and TRBJ1-2; D is undetermined. The CDR3 is made up of 11 amino acids. Germline CDR1 is MDHEN and CDR2 is SYDVKM. V lost 10 bases and J lost 8, with 14 bases in between. Here the CDR3 DNA reads TGTGCCACCGACCCCGGGAGGGGCTACACCTTC. It specifies CATDPGRGYTF.

The CDR3 nucleotides read TGCGCCAGCAGTGAGTCGGTAGGGGTCGTCTCTGGGGCCAACGTCCTGACTTTC. It translates to CASSESVGVVSGANVLTF. This chain uses TRBV10-2 with TRBJ2-6; weak D call: TRBD1 (5 bases). Between the trimmed V and J ends, which lost 0 bases and 0 bases, there was a span of 12 bases. The CDR3 consists of 18 residues. Germline CDR1 is WSHSY and CDR2 is SAAADI.

The chain combines TRBV7-9 with TRBJ1-2; a weak D match, TRBD1 (6 bases). With 3 bases removed from V and 5 bases from J, the gap between germline ends came to 16 bases. CDR1 SEHNR and CDR2 FQNEAQ come from the germline V gene (reference sequence). The CDR3 runs to 15 residues. CDR3 sequence (DNA): TGTGCCAGCAGCTTCGACGGGACAAAAGGTTATGGCTACACCTTC. The encoded protein is CASSFDGTKGYGYTF.

This clone was recorded a few times. This chain connects TRBV5-4 to TRBJ2-1; possible D gene TRBD1, 5 bases. Trimming took 0 bases from V and 7 from J, leaving 17 bases between them. Germline assignment: CDR1 SGHNT and CDR2 YYREEE (reference sequence). The CDR3 runs 16 residues. This CDR3 reads CASSLGPGASRNEQFF. DNA of the CDR3: TGTGCCAGCAGCTTGGGGCCTGGGGCTAGTAGGAATGAGCAGTTCTTC. Looking up the rest from reference TRBV5-4 and TRBJ2-1 gives the full variable domain: ETGVTQSPTHLIKTRGQQVTLRCSSQSGHNTVSWYQQALGQGPQFIFQYYREEENGRGNFPPRFSGLQFPNYSSELNVNALELDDSALYLCASSLGPGASRNEQFFGPGTRLTVL.

The rearrangement uses TRBV6-5 and TRBJ2-3, with TRBD2 matching 13 bases. Per the germline V gene, CDR1 is MNHEY and CDR2 is SVGAGI. The V and J ends lost 6 bases and 7 bases, in that order; junction bases with no gene match: 7. CDR3 length equals 15 residues. CDR3 sequence reads: CASRSTSGGPNTQYF. Here the CDR3 DNA reads TGTGCCAGCAGGTCGACTAGCGGGGGGCCAAATACGCAGTATTTT.

This clone was detected a few times. The rearrangement joins TRBV7-3 to TRBJ2-2; weak D call: TRBD2 (7 bases). The CDR3 is 15 amino acids. Germline V gene sequence: CDR1 SGHTA, CDR2 FQGTGA. V was shortened by 4 bases and J by 9 bases, with 18 bases between the two germline ends. The CDR3 is CASSSKGGSPRELFF. The CDR3 DNA is TGTGCCAGCAGCTCCAAGGGGGGGAGCCCAAGGGAGCTGTTTTTT.